The TCR beta chain described here comes from a study of blood T cells in healthy people across ages. A J-beta primer mix and a sample-barcoded 5' primer were used in a second PCR of about 7 to 12 cycles. TCRdb re-analysed the 5' RACE reads in MiXCR, keeping a single row per CDR3 protein. This table holds fewer than 1 million distinct CDR3 sequences, 44% found once. Study conclusions and caveats: A strong correlation was found between TCR beta diversity and the percentage of naive T cells.

Trimming took 6 bases from V and 3 from J, leaving 11 bases between them. The CDR3 has 13 amino acids. CDR1 and CDR2 from the germline V gene are LGHDT and YNNKEL (reference sequence). Notes on this clonotype: Its antigen is unidentified.

This chain joins TRBV3-1 and TRBJ1-2, with no clear D. The sequencing sample was made of blood. The source is a man in his fifties or sixties in good health. The CDR3 DNA reads TGTGCCAGCAGTCGGACGGAGCACTATGGCTACACCTTC. Translation gives CASSRTEHYGYTF.